Sequencing of this TCR beta chain was carried out in a study of human T cells and chemical hapten exposure. Study information: Each week of the roughly 22-week study, patients had diphenylcyclopropenone applied to the scalp. The patients were mostly female; they had alopecia areata, totalis or universalis. Whole-study findings and limits: The immune response of these alopecia patients might not match healthy individuals'.

V trimming: 1 base; J trimming: 1 base; junction bases outside the gene matches: 4. Germline V lookup: CDR1 SGHTA, CDR2 FQGNSA. The CDR3 contains 17 residues. Points on this clonotype: The antigen remains unidentified.

Each CDR3 protein is one row after TCRdb ran MiXCR on the RACE reads. The data contain 110,000 or so distinct CDR3 sequences, 34% of them seen just once; the ten biggest clones take up around 2.7%. Time point given: patch test 3, about 24 weeks after DPC sensitization. As to treatment: therapeutic diphenylcyclopropenone sensitization with weekly scalp DPC. The sequencing here drew on whole blood, taken in connection with sensitization to the hapten diphenylcyclopropenone (DPC). This clonotype was sampled from a man aged 35 to 55 with alopecia areata. Some clones in this sample may be carry-over from other donors' samples. The chain couples TRBV7-2 to TRBJ2-5; 12 positions match TRBD2. CDR3 coding DNA: TGTGCCAGCAGCTTAGTCGCTAGCGGGAGGGGCCAAGAGACCCAGTACTTC. This encodes CASSLVASGRGQETQYF.